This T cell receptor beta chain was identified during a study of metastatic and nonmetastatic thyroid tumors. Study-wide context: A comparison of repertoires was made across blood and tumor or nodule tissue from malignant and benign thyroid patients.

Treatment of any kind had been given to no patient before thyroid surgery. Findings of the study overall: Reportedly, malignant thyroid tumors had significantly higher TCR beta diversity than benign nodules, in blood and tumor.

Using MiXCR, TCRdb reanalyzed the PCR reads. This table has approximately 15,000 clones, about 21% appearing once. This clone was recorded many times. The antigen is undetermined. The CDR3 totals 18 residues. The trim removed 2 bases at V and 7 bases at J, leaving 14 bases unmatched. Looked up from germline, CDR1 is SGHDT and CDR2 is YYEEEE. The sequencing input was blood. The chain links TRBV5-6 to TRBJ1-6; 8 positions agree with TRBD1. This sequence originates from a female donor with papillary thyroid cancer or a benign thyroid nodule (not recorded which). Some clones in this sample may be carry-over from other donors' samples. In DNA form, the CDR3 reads TGTGCCAGCAGCTTCGGCCAATTCCGGGACAGGTTCAATTCACCCCTCCACTTT. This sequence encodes CASSFGQFRDRFNSPLHF.